Listed below are T cell receptor beta chains from one sample, sequenced in a study of cytomegalovirus exposure and HLA in healthy donors. TCRdb's table, derived via immunoSEQ multiplex PCR, lists solely in-frame clones and lacks some. The sample consists of 75,000 to 95,000 clones, less than 65% of them appearing once. The sequencing sample was made of PBMCs. These receptors were taken from a woman aged 25 to 39 in good health and CMV-seronegative. The conserved cysteine and the conserved F or W are not part of the CDR3 here.

V gene: TRBV7-8
J gene: TRBJ2-3
CDR3 protein: AAGRTDTQY

V gene: TRBV6-1
J gene: TRBJ2-1
CDR3 protein: ASSEWAENNEQF

V gene: TRBV18
J gene: TRBJ2-2
CDR3 protein: ASSPLARENTGELF

V gene: TRBV4-2
J gene: TRBJ2-1
CDR3 protein: ASSLIGQFKYNEQF

V gene: TRBV5-1
J gene: TRBJ2-3
CDR3 protein: ASSLGIAGATDTQY

V gene: TRBV2
J gene: TRBJ1-2
CDR3 protein: ASSVQGLDYGYT

V gene: TRBV10-3
J gene: TRBJ2-5
CDR3 protein: AIGASEQETQY

V gene: TRBV7-8
J gene: TRBJ2-7
CDR3 protein: ASWGHNEQY

V gene: TRBV30
J gene: TRBJ2-7
CDR3 protein: AGTGTSGYEQY

V gene: TRBV19
J gene: TRBJ1-6
CDR3 protein: ASSFLQGPHGSPLH

V gene: TRBV19
J gene: TRBJ2-3
CDR3 protein: ASSAWRAASTDTQY

V gene: TRBV7-2
J gene: TRBJ1-5
CDR3 protein: ASSVTGGGSNQPQH

V gene: TRBV27
J gene: TRBJ2-7
CDR3 protein: ASSTLSPTGAYEQY

V gene: TRBV10-3
J gene: TRBJ2-7
CDR3 protein: AISVSGSGEQY

V gene: TRBV28
J gene: TRBJ2-5
CDR3 protein: ASRYDRGEETQY

V gene: TRBV6-6
J gene: TRBJ2-7
CDR3 protein: ASSLTSGGTYEQY

V gene: TRBV10-2
J gene: NA
CDR3 protein: ASETGGTYEQY